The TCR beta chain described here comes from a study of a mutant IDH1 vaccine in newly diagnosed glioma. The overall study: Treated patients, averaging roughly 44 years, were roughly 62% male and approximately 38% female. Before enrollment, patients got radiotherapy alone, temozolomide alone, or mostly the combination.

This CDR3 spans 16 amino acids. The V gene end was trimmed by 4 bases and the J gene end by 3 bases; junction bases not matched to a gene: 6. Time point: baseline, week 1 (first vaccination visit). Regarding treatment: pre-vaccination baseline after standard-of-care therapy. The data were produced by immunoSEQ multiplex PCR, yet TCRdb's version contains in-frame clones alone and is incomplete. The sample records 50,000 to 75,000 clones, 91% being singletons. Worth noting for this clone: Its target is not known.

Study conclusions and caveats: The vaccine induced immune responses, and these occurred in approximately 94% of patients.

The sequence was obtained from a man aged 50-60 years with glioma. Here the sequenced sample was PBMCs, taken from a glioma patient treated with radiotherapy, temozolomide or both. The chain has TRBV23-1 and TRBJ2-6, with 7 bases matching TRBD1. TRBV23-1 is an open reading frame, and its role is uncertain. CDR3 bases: TGCGCCAGCAGTCTGTACAGGGGTTATGGGGCCAACGTCCTGACTTTC. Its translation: CASSLYRGYGANVLTF.